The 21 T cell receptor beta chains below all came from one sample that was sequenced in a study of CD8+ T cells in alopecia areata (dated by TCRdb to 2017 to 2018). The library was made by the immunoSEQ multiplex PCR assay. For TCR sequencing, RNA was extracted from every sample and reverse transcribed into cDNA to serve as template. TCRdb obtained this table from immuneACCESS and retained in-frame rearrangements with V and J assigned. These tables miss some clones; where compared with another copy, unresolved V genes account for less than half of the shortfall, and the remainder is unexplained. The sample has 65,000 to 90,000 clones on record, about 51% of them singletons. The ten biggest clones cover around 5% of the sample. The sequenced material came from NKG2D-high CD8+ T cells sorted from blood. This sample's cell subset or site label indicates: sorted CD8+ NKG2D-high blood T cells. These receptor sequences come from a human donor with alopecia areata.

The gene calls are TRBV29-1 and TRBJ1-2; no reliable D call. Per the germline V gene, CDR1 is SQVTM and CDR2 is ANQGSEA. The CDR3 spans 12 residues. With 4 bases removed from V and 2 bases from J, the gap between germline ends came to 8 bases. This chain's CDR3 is CSVVSPNYGYTF. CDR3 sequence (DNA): TGCAGCGTTGTCAGTCCAAACTATGGCTACACCTTC.

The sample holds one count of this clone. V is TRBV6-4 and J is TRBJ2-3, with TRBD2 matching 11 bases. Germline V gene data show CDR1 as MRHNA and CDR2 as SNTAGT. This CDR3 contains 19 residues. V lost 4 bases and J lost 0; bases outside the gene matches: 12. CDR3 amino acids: CASSATSGDPPSSTDTQYF. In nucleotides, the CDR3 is TGTGCCAGCAGTGCGACTAGCGGGGACCCTCCCTCTAGCACAGATACGCAGTATTTT.

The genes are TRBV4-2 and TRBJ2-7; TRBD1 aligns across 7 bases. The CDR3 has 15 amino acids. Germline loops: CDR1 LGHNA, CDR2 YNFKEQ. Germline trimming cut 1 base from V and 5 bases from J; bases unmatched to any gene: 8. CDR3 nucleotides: TGTGCCAGCAGCCAAGGTACAGGGGATTACCACGAGCAGTACTTC. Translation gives CASSQGTGDYHEQYF.

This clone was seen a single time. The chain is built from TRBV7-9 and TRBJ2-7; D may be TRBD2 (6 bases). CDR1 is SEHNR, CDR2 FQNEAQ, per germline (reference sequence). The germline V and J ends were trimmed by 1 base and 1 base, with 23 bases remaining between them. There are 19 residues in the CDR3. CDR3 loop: CASSLVAPTRAGGSYEQYF. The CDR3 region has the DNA TGTGCCAGCAGCTTAGTAGCGCCGACTAGGGCGGGTGGTTCCTACGAGCAGTACTTC.

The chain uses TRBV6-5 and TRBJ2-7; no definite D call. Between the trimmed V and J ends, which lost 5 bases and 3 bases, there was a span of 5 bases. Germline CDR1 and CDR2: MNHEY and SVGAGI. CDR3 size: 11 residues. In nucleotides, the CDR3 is TGTGCCAGCAGTACCATCTACGAGCAGTACTTC. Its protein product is CASSTIYEQYF.

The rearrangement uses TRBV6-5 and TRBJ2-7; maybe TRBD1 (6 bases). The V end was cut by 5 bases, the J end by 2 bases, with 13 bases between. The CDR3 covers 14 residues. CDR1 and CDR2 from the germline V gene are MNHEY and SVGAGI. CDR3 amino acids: CASSVGTIAYEQYF. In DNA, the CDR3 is TGTGCCAGCAGTGTAGGGACAATCGCCTACGAGCAGTACTTC.

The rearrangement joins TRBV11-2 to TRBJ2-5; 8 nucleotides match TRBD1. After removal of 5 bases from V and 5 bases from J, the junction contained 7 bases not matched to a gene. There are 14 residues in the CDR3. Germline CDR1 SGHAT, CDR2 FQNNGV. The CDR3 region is CASSPGGDGETQYF. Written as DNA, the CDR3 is TGTGCCAGCAGCCCAGGGGGCGATGGGGAGACCCAGTACTTC.

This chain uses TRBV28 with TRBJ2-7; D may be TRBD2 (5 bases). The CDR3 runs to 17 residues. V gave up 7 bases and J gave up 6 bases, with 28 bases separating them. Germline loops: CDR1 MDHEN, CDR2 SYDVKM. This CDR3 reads CASTKSTGSSWSREQYF. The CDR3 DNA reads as TGTGCCAGCACCAAAAGTACGGGATCCTCATGGTCCCGCGAGCAGTACTTC.

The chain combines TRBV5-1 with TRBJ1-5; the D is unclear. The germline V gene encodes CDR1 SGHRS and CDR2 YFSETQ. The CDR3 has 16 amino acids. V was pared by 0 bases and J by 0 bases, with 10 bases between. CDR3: CASSLEPGHSNQPQHF. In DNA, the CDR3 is TGCGCCAGCAGCTTGGAGCCCGGGCATAGCAATCAGCCCCAGCATTTT.

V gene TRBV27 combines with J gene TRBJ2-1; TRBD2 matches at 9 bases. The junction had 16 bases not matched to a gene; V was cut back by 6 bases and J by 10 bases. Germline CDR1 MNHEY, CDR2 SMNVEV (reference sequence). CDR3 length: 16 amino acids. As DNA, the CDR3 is TGTGCCAGCAGGGTTAGCGGGAGCCATAGCTCAATGGAGCAGTTCTTC. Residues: CASRVSGSHSSMEQFF.

As DNA, the CDR3 is TGTGCCAGCAGCAACCGGACAGGGGGGGCCACAGATACGCAGTATTTT. Its translation is CASSNRTGGATDTQYF. V gene TRBV7-9 combines with J gene TRBJ2-3, with 10 positions matching TRBD1. Germline values: CDR1 SEHNR, CDR2 FQNEAQ (reference sequence). The CDR3 consists of 16 residues. Losses at the gene ends were 5 bases for V and 2 bases for J; bases not matched to a gene: 7. Using reference TRBV7-9 and TRBJ2-3 for the parts outside the CDR3, the full variable domain is DTGVSQNPRHKITKRGQNVTFRCDPISEHNRLYWYRQTLGQGPEFLTYFQNEAQLEKSRLLSDRFSAERPKGSFSTLEIQRTEQGDSAMYLCASSNRTGGATDTQYFGPGTRLTVL.

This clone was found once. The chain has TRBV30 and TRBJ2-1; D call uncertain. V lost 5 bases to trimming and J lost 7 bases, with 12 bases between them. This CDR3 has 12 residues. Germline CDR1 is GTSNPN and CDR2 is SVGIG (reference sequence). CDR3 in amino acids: CAWGRIGNEQFF. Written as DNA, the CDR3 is TGTGCCTGGGGTAGAATAGGAAATGAGCAGTTCTTC. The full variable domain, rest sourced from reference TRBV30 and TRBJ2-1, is SQTIHQWPATLVQPVGSPLSLECTVEGTSNPNLYWYRQAAGRGLQLLFYSVGIGQISSEVPQNLSASRPQDRQFILSSKKLLLSDSGFYLCAWGRIGNEQFFGPGTRLTVL.

For the CDR3, the DNA is TGTGCCAGCTCCCGGACAGGGAGTTCTGGGGCCAACGTCCTGACTTTC. Encoded protein: CASSRTGSSGANVLTF. The chain links TRBV2 to TRBJ2-6; TRBD1 agrees at 8 bases. Germline values: CDR1 SNHLY, CDR2 FYNNEI. The ends lost 8 bases at V and 1 base at J; junction bases unmatched: 7. The CDR3 spans 16 residues.

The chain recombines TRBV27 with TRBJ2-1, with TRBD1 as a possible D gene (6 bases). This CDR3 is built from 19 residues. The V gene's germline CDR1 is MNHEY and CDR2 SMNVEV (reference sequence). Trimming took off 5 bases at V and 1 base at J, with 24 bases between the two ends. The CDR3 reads CASSPLLVGGRGSYNEQFF. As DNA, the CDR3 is TGTGCCAGCAGTCCGCTTCTAGTAGGGGGTCGTGGGTCCTACAATGAGCAGTTCTTC.

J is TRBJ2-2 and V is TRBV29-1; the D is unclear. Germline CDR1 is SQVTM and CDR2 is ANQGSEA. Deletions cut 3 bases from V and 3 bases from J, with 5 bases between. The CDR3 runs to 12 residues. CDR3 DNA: TGCAGCGTTGACCTAGACACCGGGGAGCTGTTTTTT. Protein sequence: CSVDLDTGELFF.

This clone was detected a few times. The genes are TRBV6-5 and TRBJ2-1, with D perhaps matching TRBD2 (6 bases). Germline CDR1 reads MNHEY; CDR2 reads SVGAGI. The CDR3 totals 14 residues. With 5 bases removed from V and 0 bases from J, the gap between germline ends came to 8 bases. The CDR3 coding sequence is TGTGCCAGCAGTCCCGGGAGCTCCTACAATGAGCAGTTCTTC. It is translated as CASSPGSSYNEQFF.

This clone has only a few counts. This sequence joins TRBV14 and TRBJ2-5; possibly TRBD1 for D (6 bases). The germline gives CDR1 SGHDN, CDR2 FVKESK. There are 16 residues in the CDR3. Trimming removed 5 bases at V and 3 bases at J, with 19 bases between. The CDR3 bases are TGTGCCAGCAGCTTCTCGGGGCAGGGGATTGAAGAGACCCAGTACTTC. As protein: CASSFSGQGIEETQYF.

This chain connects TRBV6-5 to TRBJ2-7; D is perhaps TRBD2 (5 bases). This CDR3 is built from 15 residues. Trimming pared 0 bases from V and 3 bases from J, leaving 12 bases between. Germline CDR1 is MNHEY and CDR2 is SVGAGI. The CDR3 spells CASSYSNARGYEQYF. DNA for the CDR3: TGTGCCAGCAGTTACTCGAACGCCCGGGGCTACGAGCAGTACTTC.

CDR3 in DNA: TGCGCCAGCAGCCAAGTAGACTCAACCACAGATACGCAGTATTTT. Its protein is CASSQVDSTTDTQYF. The gene calls are TRBV4-3 and TRBJ2-3; no firm D call. The CDR3 has 15 amino acids. CDR1 is LGHNA, CDR2 YSLEER, per germline. V was clipped by 1 base and J by 2 bases, with 10 bases between them.

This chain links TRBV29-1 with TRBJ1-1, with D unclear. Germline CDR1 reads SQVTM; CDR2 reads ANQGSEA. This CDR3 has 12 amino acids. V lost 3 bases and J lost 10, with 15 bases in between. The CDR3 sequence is CSVDGQDGRAFF. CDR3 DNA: TGCAGCGTTGACGGCCAGGACGGAAGAGCTTTCTTT.

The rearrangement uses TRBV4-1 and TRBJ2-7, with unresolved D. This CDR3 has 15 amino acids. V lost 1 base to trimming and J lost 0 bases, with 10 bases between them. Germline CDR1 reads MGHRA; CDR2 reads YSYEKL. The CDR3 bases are TGCGCCAGCAGCCAAGTGCAGACGAGCTCCTACGAGCAGTACTTC. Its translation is CASSQVQTSSYEQYF.